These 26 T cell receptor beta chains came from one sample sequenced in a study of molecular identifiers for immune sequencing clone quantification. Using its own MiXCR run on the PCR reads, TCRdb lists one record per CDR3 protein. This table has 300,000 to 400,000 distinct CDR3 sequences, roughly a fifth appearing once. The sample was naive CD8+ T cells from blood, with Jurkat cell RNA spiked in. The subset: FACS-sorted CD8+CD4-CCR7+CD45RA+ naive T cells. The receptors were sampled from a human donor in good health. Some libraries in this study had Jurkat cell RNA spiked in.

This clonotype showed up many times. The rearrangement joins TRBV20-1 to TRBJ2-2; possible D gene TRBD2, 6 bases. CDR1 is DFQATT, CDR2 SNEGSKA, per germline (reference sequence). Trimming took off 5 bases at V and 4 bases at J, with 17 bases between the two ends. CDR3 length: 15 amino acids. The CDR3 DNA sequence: TGCAGTGCTGCAATAGCGGAGGGAGCCACCGGGGAGCTGTTTTTT. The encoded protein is CSAAIAEGATGELFF.

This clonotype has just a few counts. The CDR3 DNA reads as TGTGCCAGCAGTTCGGCGGGAGGGCTGGCTGATACGCAGTATTTT. Protein: CASSSAGGLADTQYF. The chain uses TRBV27 and TRBJ2-3; TRBD2 matches at 9 bases. The CDR3 runs to 15 residues. The trim removed 4 bases at V and 6 bases at J, leaving 8 bases unmatched. CDR1 is MNHEY, CDR2 SMNVEV, per germline (reference sequence).

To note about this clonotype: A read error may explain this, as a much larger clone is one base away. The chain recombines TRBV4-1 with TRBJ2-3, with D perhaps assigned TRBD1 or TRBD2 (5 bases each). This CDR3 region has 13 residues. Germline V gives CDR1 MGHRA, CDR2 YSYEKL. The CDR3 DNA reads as TGCGCCAGCAGCCAACAGGGAGTGGATACGCAGTGTTTT. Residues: CASSQQGVDTQCF.

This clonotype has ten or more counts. The CDR3 DNA is TGTGCCAGCAGTGGGGATCTAAACCAGCCCCAGCATTTT. Protein sequence: CASSGDLNQPQHF. This chain uses TRBV25-1 with TRBJ1-5; D ambiguous. Germline-derived CDR1 and CDR2 are MGHDK and SYGVNS. The germline V and J ends were trimmed by 4 bases and 7 bases, with 11 bases remaining between them. The CDR3 is 13 residues long.

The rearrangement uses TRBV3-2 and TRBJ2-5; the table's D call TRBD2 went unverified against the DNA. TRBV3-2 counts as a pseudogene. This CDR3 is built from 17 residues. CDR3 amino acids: CASSPHYAGAPRETQYF. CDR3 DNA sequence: TGTGCCAGCAGCCCACACTATGCGGGGGCCCCGAGAGAGACCCAGTACTTC.

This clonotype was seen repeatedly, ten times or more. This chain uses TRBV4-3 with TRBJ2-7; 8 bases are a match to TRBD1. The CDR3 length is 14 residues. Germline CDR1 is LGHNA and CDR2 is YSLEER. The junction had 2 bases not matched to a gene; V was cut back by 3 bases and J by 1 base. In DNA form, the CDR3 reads TGCGCCAGCAGCCATTGGACAGGGTCCTACGAGCAGTACTTC. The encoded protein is CASSHWTGSYEQYF.

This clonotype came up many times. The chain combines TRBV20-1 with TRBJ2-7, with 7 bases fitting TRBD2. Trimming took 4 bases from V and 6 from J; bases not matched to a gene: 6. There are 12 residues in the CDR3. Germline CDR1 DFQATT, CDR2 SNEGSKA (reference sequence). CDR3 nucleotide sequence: TGCAGTGCTACGGGACTATATCTCGAGCAGTACTTC. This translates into CSATGLYLEQYF.

CDR3 protein: CASSPTSGYTDTQYF. The CDR3 nucleotides are TGTGCCAGCAGCCCGACTAGCGGCTACACAGATACGCAGTATTTT. The rearrangement uses TRBV7-3 and TRBJ2-3; 9 positions agree with TRBD2. With V trimmed by 5 bases and J by 2 bases, 5 bases remained unmatched. The CDR3 runs to 15 residues. Per the germline V gene, CDR1 is SGHTA and CDR2 is FQGTGA.

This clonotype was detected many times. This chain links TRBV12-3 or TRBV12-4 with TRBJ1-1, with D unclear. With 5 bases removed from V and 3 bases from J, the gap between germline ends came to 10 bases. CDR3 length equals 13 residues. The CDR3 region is CASSPGVYTEAFF. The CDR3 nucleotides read TGTGCCAGCAGTCCCGGAGTGTACACTGAAGCTTTCTTT.

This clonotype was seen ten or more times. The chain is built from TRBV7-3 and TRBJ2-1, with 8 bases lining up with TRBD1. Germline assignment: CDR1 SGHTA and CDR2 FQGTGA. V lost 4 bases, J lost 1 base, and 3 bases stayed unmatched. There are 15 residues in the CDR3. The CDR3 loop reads CASSSGGNSYNEQFF. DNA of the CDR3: TGTGCCAGCAGCTCAGGGGGCAATTCCTACAATGAGCAGTTCTTC.

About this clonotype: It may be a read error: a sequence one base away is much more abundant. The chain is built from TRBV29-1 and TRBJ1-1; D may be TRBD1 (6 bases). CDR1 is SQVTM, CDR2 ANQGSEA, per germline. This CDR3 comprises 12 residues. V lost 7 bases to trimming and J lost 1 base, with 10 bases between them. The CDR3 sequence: CSEGGPNTEAFF. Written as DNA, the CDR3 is TGCAGCGAGGGGGGCCCGAACACTGAAGCTTTCTTT.

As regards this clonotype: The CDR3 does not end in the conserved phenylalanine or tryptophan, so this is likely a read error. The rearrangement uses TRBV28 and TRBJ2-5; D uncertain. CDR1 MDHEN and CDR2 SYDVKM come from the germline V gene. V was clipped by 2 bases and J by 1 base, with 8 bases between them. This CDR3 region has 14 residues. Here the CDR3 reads CASSLLLTQETQYL. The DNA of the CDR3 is TGTGCCAGCAGTTTACTCCTAACCCAAGAGACCCAGTACCTC.

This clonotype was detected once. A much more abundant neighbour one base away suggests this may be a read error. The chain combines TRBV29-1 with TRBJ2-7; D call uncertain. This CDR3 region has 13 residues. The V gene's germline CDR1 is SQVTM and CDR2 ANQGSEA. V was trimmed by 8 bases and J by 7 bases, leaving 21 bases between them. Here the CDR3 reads CSINFGPPPEQYF. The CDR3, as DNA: TGCAGCATTAATTTCGGACCTCCTCCAGAGCAGTACTTC.

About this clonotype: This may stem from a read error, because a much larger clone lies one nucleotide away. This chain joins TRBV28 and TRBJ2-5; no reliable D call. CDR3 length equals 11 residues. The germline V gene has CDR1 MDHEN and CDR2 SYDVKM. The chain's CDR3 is CASGFVETQYF. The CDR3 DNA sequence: TGTGCCAGCGGTTTCGTAGAGACCCAGTACTTC.

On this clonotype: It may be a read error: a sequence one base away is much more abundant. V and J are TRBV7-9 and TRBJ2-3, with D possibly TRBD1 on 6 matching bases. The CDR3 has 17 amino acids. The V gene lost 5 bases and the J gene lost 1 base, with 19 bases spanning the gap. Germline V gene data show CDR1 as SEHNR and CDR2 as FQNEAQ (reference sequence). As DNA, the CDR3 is TGTGCCAGCAGCATATCCCGGACAGTGTTCGGCACAGATACGCAGTATTTT. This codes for CASSISRTVFGTDTQYF.

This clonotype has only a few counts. The CDR3 reads CASSESAHGLASFEQFF. CDR3 nucleotides: TGCGCCAGCAGTGAGTCCGCCCATGGACTAGCTAGTTTTGAGCAGTTCTTC. V gene TRBV10-1 combines with J gene TRBJ2-1; 8 positions match TRBD2. V shed 0 bases, J shed 9 bases, and the junction held 13 bases outside the gene matches. The germline CDR1 and CDR2 sequences are WNHNN and SYGVQD (reference sequence). The CDR3 is 17 residues long.

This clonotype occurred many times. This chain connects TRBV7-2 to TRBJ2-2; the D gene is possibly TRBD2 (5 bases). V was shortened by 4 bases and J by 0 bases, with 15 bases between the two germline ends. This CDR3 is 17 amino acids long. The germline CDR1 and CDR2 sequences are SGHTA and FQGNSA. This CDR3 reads CASSSAPRGSNTGELFF. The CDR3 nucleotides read TGTGCCAGCAGCTCGGCCCCGCGCGGGTCGAACACCGGGGAGCTGTTTTTT.

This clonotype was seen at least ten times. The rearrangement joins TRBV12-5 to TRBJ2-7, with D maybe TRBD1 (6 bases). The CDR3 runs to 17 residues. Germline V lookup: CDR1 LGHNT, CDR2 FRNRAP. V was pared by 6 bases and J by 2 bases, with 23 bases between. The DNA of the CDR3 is TGTGCTAGTGGACCCGCGACAGGCCCACACTCTGCCTACGAGCAGTACTTC. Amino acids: CASGPATGPHSAYEQYF.

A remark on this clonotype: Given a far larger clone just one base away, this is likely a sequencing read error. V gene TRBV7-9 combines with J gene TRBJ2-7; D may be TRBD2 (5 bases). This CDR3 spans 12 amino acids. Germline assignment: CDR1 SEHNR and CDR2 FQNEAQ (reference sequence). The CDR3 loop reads CASSPGSYGQYF. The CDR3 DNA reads TGTGCCAGCAGCCCTGGGAGTTACGGGCAGTACTTC.

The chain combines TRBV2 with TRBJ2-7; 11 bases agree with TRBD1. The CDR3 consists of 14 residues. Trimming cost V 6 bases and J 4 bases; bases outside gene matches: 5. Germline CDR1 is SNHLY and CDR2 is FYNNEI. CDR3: CASRDRGPGYEQYF. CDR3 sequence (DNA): TGTGCCAGCAGGGACAGGGGGCCGGGATACGAGCAGTACTTC.

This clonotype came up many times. CDR3 sequence (DNA): TGTGCCAGCAGTTACACCACTAGGGGAAATGAGCAGTTCTTC. Protein product: CASSYTTRGNEQFF. V usage is TRBV6-5 and J usage is TRBJ2-1; D may match TRBD1 or TRBD2 (5 bases each). CDR1 and CDR2 (germline): MNHEY, SVGAGI. This CDR3 region has 14 residues. Trimming took 2 bases from V and 7 from J, leaving 12 bases between them.

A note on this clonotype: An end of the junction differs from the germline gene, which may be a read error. CDR3 sequence reads: CASSLGSGYERYF. As DNA, the CDR3 is TGTGCCAGCAGCTTAGGGTCAGGCTACGAGCGGTACTTC. This chain joins TRBV11-2 and TRBJ2-7; D not resolved. In germline, CDR1 is SGHAT, CDR2 FQNNGV. The CDR3 extends over 13 amino acids.

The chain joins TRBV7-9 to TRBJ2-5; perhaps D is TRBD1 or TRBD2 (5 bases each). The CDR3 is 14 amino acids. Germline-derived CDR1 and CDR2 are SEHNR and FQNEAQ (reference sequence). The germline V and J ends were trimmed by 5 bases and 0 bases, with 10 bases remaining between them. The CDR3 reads CASSQGPNQETQYF. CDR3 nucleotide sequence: TGTGCCAGCAGCCAGGGACCGAACCAAGAGACCCAGTACTTC.

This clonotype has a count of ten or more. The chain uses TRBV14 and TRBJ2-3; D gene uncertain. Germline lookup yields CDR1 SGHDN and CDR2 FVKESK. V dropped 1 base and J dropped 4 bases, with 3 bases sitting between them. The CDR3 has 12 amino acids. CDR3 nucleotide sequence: TGTGCCAGCAGCCAAGCTTCAGATACGCAGTATTTT. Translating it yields CASSQASDTQYF.

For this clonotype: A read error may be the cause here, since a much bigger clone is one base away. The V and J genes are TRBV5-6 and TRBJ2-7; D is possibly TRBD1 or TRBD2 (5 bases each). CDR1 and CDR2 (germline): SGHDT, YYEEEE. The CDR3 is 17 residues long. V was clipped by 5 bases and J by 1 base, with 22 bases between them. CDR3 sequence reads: CASSPNPRDAGSYEQYF. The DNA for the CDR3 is TGTGCCAGCAGTCCAAACCCCCGGGACGCCGGATCCTACGAGCAGTACTTC.

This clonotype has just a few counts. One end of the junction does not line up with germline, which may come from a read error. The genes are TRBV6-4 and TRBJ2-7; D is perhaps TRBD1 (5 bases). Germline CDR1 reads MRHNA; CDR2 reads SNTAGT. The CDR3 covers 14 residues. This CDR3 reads CASSESPGSYEQCF. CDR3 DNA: TGTGCCAGCAGTGAGAGCCCAGGGTCCTACGAGCAGTGCTTC.